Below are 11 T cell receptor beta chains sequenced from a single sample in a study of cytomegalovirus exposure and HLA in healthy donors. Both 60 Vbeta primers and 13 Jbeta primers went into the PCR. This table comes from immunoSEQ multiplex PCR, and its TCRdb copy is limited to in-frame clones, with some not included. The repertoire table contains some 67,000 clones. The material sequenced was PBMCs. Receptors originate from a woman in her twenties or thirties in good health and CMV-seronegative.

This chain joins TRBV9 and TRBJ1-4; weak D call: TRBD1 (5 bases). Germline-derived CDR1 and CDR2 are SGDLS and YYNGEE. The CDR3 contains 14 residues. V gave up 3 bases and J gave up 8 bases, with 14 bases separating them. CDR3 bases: TGTGCCAGCAGCGCCCTCACAGGAGGGGAAAAACTGTTTTTT. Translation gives CASSALTGGEKLFF.

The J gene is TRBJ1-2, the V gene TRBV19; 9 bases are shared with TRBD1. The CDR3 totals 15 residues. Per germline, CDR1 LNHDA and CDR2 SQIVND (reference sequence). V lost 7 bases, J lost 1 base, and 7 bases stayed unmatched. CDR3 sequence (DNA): TGTGCCAGTAAGCCGACAGGGGGATTTAACTATGGCTACACCTTC. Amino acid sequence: CASKPTGGFNYGYTF.

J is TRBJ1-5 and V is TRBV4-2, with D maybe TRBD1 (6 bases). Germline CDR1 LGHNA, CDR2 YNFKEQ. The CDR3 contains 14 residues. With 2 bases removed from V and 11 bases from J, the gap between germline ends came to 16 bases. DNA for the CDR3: TGTGCCAGCAGCCAATCCTCACAGGGTTGGGCCCAGCATTTT. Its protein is CASSQSSQGWAQHF.

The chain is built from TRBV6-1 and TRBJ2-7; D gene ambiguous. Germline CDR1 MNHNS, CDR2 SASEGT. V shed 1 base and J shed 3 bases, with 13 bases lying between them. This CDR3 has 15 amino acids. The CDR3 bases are TGTGCCAGCAGTGAAGGGGCCCTCCCATACTACGAGCAGTACTTC. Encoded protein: CASSEGALPYYEQYF.

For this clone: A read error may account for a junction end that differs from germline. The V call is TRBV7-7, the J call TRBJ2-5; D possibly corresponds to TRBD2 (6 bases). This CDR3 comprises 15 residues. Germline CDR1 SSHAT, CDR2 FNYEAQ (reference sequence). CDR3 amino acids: CASSVSRDFQETQYF. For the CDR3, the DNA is TGTGCTAGCAGCGTGAGCCGGGACTTTCAAGAGACCCAGTACTTC.

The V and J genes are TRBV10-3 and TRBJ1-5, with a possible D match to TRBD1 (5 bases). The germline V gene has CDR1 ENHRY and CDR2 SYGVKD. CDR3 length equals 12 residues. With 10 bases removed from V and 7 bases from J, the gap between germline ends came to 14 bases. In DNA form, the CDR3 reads TGTGCCACCCGTACACGGGGGCAGCCCCAGCATTTT. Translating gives CATRTRGQPQHF.

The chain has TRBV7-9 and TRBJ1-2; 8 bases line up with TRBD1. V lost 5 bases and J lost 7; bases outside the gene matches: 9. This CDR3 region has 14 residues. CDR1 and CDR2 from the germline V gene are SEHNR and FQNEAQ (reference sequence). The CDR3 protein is CASSGTGLFVGYTF. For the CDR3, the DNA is TGTGCCAGCAGCGGGACAGGCCTCTTTGTTGGCTACACCTTC.

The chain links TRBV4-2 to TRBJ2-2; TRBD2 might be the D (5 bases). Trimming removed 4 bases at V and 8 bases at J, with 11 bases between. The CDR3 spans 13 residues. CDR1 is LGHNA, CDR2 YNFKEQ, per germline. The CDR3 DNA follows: TGTGCCAGCAGCCCCTTTACGGGAGGGGAGCTGTTTTTT. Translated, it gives CASSPFTGGELFF.

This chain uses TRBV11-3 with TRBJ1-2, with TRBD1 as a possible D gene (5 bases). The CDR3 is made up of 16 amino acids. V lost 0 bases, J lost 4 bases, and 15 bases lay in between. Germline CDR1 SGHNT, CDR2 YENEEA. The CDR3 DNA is TGTGCCAGCAGCTTAGATAAACCAGGGTATGTCTATGGCTACACCTTC. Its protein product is CASSLDKPGYVYGYTF.

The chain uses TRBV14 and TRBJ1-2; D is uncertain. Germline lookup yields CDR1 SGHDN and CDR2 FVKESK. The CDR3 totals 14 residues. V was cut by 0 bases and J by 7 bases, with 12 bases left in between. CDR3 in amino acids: CASSQESFGSGYTF. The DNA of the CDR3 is TGTGCCAGCAGCCAAGAATCGTTCGGGTCTGGCTACACCTTC.

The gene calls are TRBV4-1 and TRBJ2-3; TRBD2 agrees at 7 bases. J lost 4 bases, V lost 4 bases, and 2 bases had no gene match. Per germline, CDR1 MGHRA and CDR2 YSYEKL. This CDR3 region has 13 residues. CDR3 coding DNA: TGCGCCAGCAGCCCAGGGAGGGCAGATACGCAGTATTTT. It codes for CASSPGRADTQYF.